This TCR beta chain was sequenced in a study of blood T cells in healthy people across ages. The CDR3 loop spans 17 amino acids. Trimming cost V 5 bases and J 14 bases; bases outside gene matches: 24. The second PCR ran about 6 to 12 cycles with a sample-barcoded 5' primer and J-beta primers. Each cDNA molecule, via a template-switch adaptor with 12 random nucleotides, was tagged. Each CDR3 protein is one row after TCRdb ran MiXCR on the 5' RACE reads. This table holds about 750,000 distinct CDR3 sequences, 53% found once. Comment on this clonotype: The antigen remains undetermined.

General observations from the study: Significant beta diversity loss was already apparent by age around 40, declining roughly linearly.

The rearrangement joins TRBV12-3 or TRBV12-4 to TRBJ2-3; 8 bases match TRBD2. The clonotype was recovered from a man at least 80 years old in good health. Sequences were obtained from blood. The CDR3 DNA sequence: TGTGCCAGCAGTCCCCGATCAGCGGGAGCCTCGTATAGATACGCGTATTTT. It is translated as CASSPRSAGASYRYAYF.